One and the same sample provided the 18 T cell receptor beta chains below, sequenced in a study of regulatory T cells in long-lasting Graves disease (dated by TCRdb to the early 2020s). Receptors were amplified or captured by multiplex PCR. TCRdb shows the sequencer as Illumina HiSeq 4000. iRepertoire HTBI primers and Arm-PCR amplification of CDR3 regions were used to construct TCR beta libraries. TCRdb reran the public reads through fastp at Q25 and MiXCR, keeping productive beta chains. Rows with one shared CDR3 protein collapse into an entry with the most common genes and DNA. Present in this sample are under 350,000 distinct CDR3 sequences, roughly a fifth of which were seen just once. The ten biggest clones cover approximately 60% of the sample. Reading the label with the study, this specimen's time point is: persistent/refractory GD, antithyroid drugs over 5 years with positive TRAb. For both TCR sequencing and RNA sequencing, RNA was extracted from PBMCs using TRIzol.

The sample was peripheral blood mononuclear cells (PBMCs), taken when the disease was refractory, from a patient treated with antithyroid drugs. The receptors stem from a female donor with Graves disease.

The V gene is TRBV10-3, the J gene TRBJ2-7; D call uncertain. Germline V gene sequence: CDR1 ENHRY, CDR2 SYGVKD. This CDR3 has 12 amino acids. Trimming removed 6 bases from V and 1 base from J, with 7 bases in between. The DNA for the CDR3 is TGTGCCATCAGCTCCGAGTCCTACGAGCAGTACTTC. It is translated as CAISSESYEQYF.

This clonotype was seen more than once but under ten times. V gene TRBV28 combines with J gene TRBJ2-3, with unresolved D. Trimming took 10 bases from V and 0 from J, leaving 11 bases between them. The CDR3 totals 13 residues. Per the germline V gene, CDR1 is MDHEN and CDR2 is SYDVKM. CDR3 in DNA: TGTGCCACCGGGCGGCCAAGCACAGATACGCAGTATTTT. Its translation is CATGRPSTDTQYF.

This chain connects TRBV10-3 to TRBJ2-3; perhaps D is TRBD1 or TRBD2 (5 bases each). V dropped 6 bases and J dropped 1 base, with 14 bases sitting between them. Germline CDR1 is ENHRY and CDR2 is SYGVKD. CDR3 length: 15 residues. This chain's CDR3 is CAISSLGVGTDTQYF. The CDR3 DNA follows: TGTGCCATCAGCTCTCTGGGGGTCGGCACAGATACGCAGTATTTT.

The rearrangement joins TRBV20-1 to TRBJ1-5, with unresolved D. V gave up 3 bases and J gave up 4 bases, with 7 bases separating them. The germline CDR1 and CDR2 sequences are DFQATT and SNEGSKA (reference sequence). The length of the CDR3 is 12 residues. CDR3 coding DNA: TGCAGTGCTAGTTTGATGAATCAGCCCCAGCATTTT. Amino acid sequence: CSASLMNQPQHF.

This clonotype was recorded many times. The chain employs TRBV7-9 and TRBJ1-2, with a possible D match to TRBD1 (6 bases). Germline values: CDR1 SEHNR, CDR2 FQNEAQ (reference sequence). V lost 5 bases to trimming and J lost 8 bases, with 18 bases between them. The CDR3 is 14 residues long. CDR3 protein: CASSTRTEGLGYTF. DNA of the CDR3: TGTGCCAGCAGCACCCGGACAGAGGGTTTAGGCTACACCTTC. Full variable domain (rest looked up from reference TRBV7-9 and TRBJ1-2): DTGVSQNPRHKITKRGQNVTFRCDPISEHNRLYWYRQTLGQGPEFLTYFQNEAQLEKSRLLSDRFSAERPKGSFSTLEIQRTEQGDSAMYLCASSTRTEGLGYTFGSGTRLTVV.

This clonotype was counted ten times or more. V gene TRBV4-1 combines with J gene TRBJ1-2; TRBD1 might be the D (5 bases). CDR1 and CDR2 from the germline V gene are MGHRA and YSYEKL. V gave up 0 bases and J gave up 7 bases, with 15 bases separating them. The CDR3 consists of 15 residues. Here the CDR3 reads CASSQDGGGELGYTF. The CDR3, as DNA: TGCGCCAGCAGCCAAGACGGGGGGGGTGAACTTGGCTACACCTTC.

Ten or more counts support this clonotype. The chain joins TRBV20-1 to TRBJ1-1; the match to TRBD1 covers 12 bases. This CDR3 region has 11 residues. The ends lost 8 bases at V and 10 bases at J; junction bases unmatched: 5. Per germline, CDR1 DFQATT and CDR2 SNEGSKA (reference sequence). CDR3 DNA: TGCAGTTCCGGGACAGGGGGCTCAGCTTTCTTT. Its translation: CSSGTGGSAFF.

This clonotype was counted between two and nine times. This chain links TRBV7-2 with TRBJ2-7; D unresolved. From germline, CDR1 is SGHTA and CDR2 FQGNSA. Trimming took off 2 bases at V and 0 bases at J, with 8 bases between the two ends. The CDR3 loop spans 14 amino acids. CDR3 bases: TGTGCCAGCAGCTTAATACCCCGCTCCTACGAGCAGTACTTC. Its translation: CASSLIPRSYEQYF.

The chain combines TRBV7-9 with TRBJ1-1, with D tentatively TRBD1 (5 bases). V was shortened by 5 bases and J by 8 bases, with 12 bases between the two germline ends. The germline CDR1 and CDR2 sequences are SEHNR and FQNEAQ (reference sequence). CDR3 length equals 12 residues. The DNA of the CDR3 is TGTGCCAGCAGCAAAGGGGACCGCGAAGCTTTCTTT. As protein: CASSKGDREAFF.

This clonotype has a handful of counts. J is TRBJ2-5 and V is TRBV29-1; D not resolved. CDR1 SQVTM and CDR2 ANQGSEA come from the germline V gene. CDR3 length equals 13 residues. The V end was cut by 4 bases, the J end by 1 base, with 10 bases between. The CDR3: CSVGTGPQETQYF. The CDR3, as DNA: TGCAGCGTTGGGACCGGCCCCCAAGAGACCCAGTACTTC.

The chain links TRBV28 to TRBJ2-5, with a weak D call TRBD2 (6 bases). The CDR3 loop spans 16 amino acids. Trimming took 3 bases from V and 1 from J, leaving 15 bases between them. Germline-derived CDR1 and CDR2 are MDHEN and SYDVKM. The CDR3 protein is CASSFLASASQETQYF. The CDR3 DNA follows: TGTGCCAGCAGTTTTCTGGCTAGCGCGAGCCAAGAGACCCAGTACTTC.

This chain joins TRBV3-1 and TRBJ2-7; 7 bases match TRBD2. CDR3 length equals 16 residues. Germline loops: CDR1 LGHDT, CDR2 YNNKEL (reference sequence). J gave up 3 bases and V 0 bases, and 8 bases lay outside the gene matches. For the CDR3, the DNA is TGTGCCAGCAGCCAAGATCTTCGGATAGCGGGCTACGAGCAGTACTTC. Translating it yields CASSQDLRIAGYEQYF.

This clonotype was observed at least ten times. The chain recombines TRBV2 with TRBJ2-2; D call uncertain. This CDR3 has 12 amino acids. The germline V gene has CDR1 SNHLY and CDR2 FYNNEI. Trimming shortened V by 7 bases and J by 5 bases, and 8 bases separated the two germline ends. CDR3 DNA: TGTGCCAGCACCGGGTGGACCGGGGAGCTGTTTTTT. Translating gives CASTGWTGELFF.

This clonotype has only a few counts. V gene TRBV30 combines with J gene TRBJ2-7; a weak D match, TRBD2 (5 bases). Germline values: CDR1 GTSNPN, CDR2 SVGIG (reference sequence). Trimming removed 2 bases at V and 5 bases at J, with 10 bases between. The CDR3 runs 12 residues. CDR3 region: CAWSRLGDEQYF. The CDR3 DNA is TGTGCCTGGAGTCGGCTGGGAGACGAGCAGTACTTC.

The sample holds many counts of this clonotype. The V gene is TRBV7-3, the J gene TRBJ1-4, with D unresolved. Trimming cost V 1 base and J 0 bases, with 9 bases left between them. Germline loops: CDR1 SGHTA, CDR2 FQGTGA. This CDR3 is 16 amino acids long. The CDR3 protein is CASSLKSGTTNEKLFF. The CDR3 nucleotides read TGTGCCAGCAGCTTAAAGTCAGGAACAACTAATGAAAAACTGTTTTTT.

This clonotype was counted between two and nine times. V usage is TRBV11-3 and J usage is TRBJ1-5; D is unclear. CDR3 length: 20 amino acids. In germline, CDR1 is SGHNT, CDR2 YENEEA. Trimming shortened V by 3 bases and J by 0 bases, and 24 bases separated the two germline ends. The chain's CDR3 is CASSFGGSLSPPLSNQPQHF. Written as DNA, the CDR3 is TGTGCCAGCAGCTTTGGAGGGAGTCTATCCCCACCCCTTAGCAATCAGCCCCAGCATTTT.

This clonotype has ten or more counts. This chain joins TRBV28 and TRBJ2-7, with TRBD1 identical over 9 bases. Germline-derived CDR1 and CDR2 are MDHEN and SYDVKM. This CDR3 is built from 14 residues. With 3 bases clipped from V and 6 bases from J, the junction kept 6 bases outside the gene matches. For the CDR3, the DNA is TGTGCCAGCAGTTTTGCGGACAGGGGCGGCGAGCAGTACTTC. As protein: CASSFADRGGEQYF.

This clonotype was recorded a few times. The chain uses TRBV6-5 and TRBJ2-3; TRBD2 matches 7 bases. Germline-derived CDR1 and CDR2 are MNHEY and SVGAGI. This CDR3 is 17 amino acids long. J gave up 3 bases and V 1 base, and 10 bases lay outside the gene matches. The CDR3 reads CASSYLGGGTDTDTQYF. In DNA form, the CDR3 reads TGTGCCAGCAGTTACTTGGGGGGGGGGACCGATACAGATACGCAGTATTTT.